This T cell receptor (beta chain) is from a study of shared clonotypes between healthy human individuals (TCRdb year 2020). The study in broad terms: The cohort included three men and two women between 18 and 49 years of age. Libraries were prepared and TCR repertoires were sequenced by different laboratories using diverse techniques, in order to increase sequencing depth and limit assay-specific biases. Blood TCR repertoires of roughly five healthy adults were deeply sequenced to estimate repertoire size and the extent of clonotype sharing between individuals. Per donor, three plates each were used for CD4 naive and CD4 memory, two for CD8 naive, and one for CD8 memory. Leukapheresis yielded between about 0.85 and 10 billion PBMCs per donor.

Points on this clone: The specificity of this receptor is unknown. Per-base qualities were not stored, and no clone one base away is much larger.

Using the deep immunoSEQ assay, TCR CDR3 regions were amplified from genomic DNA by multiplex PCR. For each cell subset, the extracted genomic DNA was distributed evenly across all wells of several immunoSEQ 96-well plates, and each plate served as one replicate. For sorted subsets, each replicate PCR was loaded with about 0.2 ug genomic DNA, equivalent to 30,000 to 35,000 T cell genomes. The purified libraries were quantified using a Qubit 3.0 fluorometer, sized with a Bioanalyzer 2100, and then quantified again using the KAPA Library Quantification kit. A separate single-read 150-cycle Illumina NextSeq 550 flow cell was used to sequence each immunoSEQ 96-well plate. In the authors' own workflow: Because only junctional sequences without quality scores were contained in the immunoSEQ output, filtering matching that applied to full-length reads could not be performed. To assign V/J genes and CDR3, sequences were annotated using PyIR, a Python wrapper for IgBLAST v1.9, with IMGT germline references. Any read was removed if the V/J assignment was weak (E-value above 1e-6), the CDR3 was missing, or the read contained stop codons, out-of-frame junctions, or ambiguous translated residues. A V3J clonotype was defined by an identical inferred V gene, J gene, and CDR3 amino acid sequence. Percentage overlap between repertoires was calculated by dividing the number of shared unique clonotypes by the size of the smaller repertoire. Richness of each repertoire was evaluated using RTK rarefaction, the Chao1 estimator, and Recon v2.1 estimates of unobserved clonotypes. OLGA was used to compute generation probabilities for all TCRbeta clonotypes that the gDNA method yielded from a handful of donors. TCRdb re-hosts the immuneACCESS table, in-frame sequences only. Its copies lack some clones; in the studies checked, an unresolved V gene accounts for under half of them, and the cause for the rest is not known. V and J calls and clone size come straight from that table; D and trimming were deduced from the DNA. The sample data list approximately 1,500,000 clones, and approximately 98% of these were observed just once. The ten biggest clones cover roughly 0.4% of the sample.

Findings and caveats that apply to the study as a whole: About 4.5% of naive CD4, 3.5% of naive CD8, roughly 2.5% of memory CD4, and approximately 0.39% of memory CD8 clonotypes were shared across a few donors. Incomplete sequencing was indicated by rarefaction of sorted-subset datasets, despite the large sequencing depth. The genetic and exposure-history diversity represented was limited by the small number of donors. Sampling was restricted to blood, and TCR repertoires in tissues likely differ from the TCR repertoires found in blood. Pairwise subsampling led to the expectation that sequencing depth would affect the degree of clonotype sharing among donors. Naive subsets generally had larger estimated clonotype richness than memory subsets. Clonotypes shared by all four sorted-subset donors showed higher generation probabilities than non-shared clonotypes.

Healthy HIV-negative adults with no recently reported acute infections or vaccinations were included as donors. Every donor was a Caucasian adult residing in Nashville, Tennessee, USA. Magnetic negative selection was used to enrich CD4+ T cells, after which naive cells were positively selected on CD45RA and the negative fraction became the memory subset. Blood was collected by leukapheresis, and PBMCs were isolated by Ficoll-Histopaque density gradient centrifugation and then cryopreserved in liquid nitrogen vapor phase. Analytical flow cytometry was used to check the purity and quantity of every magnetically sorted T cell population. Genomic DNA was isolated from each sorted fraction and quantified by UV absorbance on a Nanodrop 2000c. CDR1 and CDR2 are read off the germline V gene (reference sequence) as WNHNN and SYGVQD. Unmatched junction bases come to 6, with V trimmed by 3 bases and J by 1 base. Taken from cysteine to phenylalanine, the CDR3 has 15 residues. The retained sequence is limited to the CDR3, 45 bases, with the frame set at the first base.

The sequence was collected from a man aged 30 to 45 in good health. The chain is encoded by TRBV10-1 joined to TRBJ2-7, with 7 bases in between that match TRBD1. The material sequenced was naive CD4+ T cells sorted from blood. Explained via the paper, the cell subset or site label denotes: CD45RA+ positively selected. The nucleotide sequence is given as TGCGCCAGCAGTGAATTTAGGACAGGTTCCTACGAGCAGTACTTC. Its amino acids are CASSEFRTGSYEQYF.